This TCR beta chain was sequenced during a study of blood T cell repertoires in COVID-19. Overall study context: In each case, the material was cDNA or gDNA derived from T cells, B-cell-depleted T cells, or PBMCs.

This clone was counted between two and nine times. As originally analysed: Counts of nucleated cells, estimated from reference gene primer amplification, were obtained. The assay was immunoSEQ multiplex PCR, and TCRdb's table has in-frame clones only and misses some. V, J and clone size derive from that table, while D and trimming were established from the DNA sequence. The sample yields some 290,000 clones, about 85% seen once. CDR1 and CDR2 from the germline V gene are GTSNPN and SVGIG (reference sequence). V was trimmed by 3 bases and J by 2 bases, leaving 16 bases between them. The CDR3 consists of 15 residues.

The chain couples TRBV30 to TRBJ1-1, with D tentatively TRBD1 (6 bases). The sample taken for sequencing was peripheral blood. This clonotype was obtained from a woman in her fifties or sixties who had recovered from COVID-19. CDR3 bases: TGTGCCTGGAGGGTCTTCGGGACACCAAACACTGAAGCTTTCTTT. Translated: CAWRVFGTPNTEAFF.